The clone carrying this T cell receptor (beta chain) was counted only a few times. Its antigen is unknown. This sample is part of a study of cytomegalovirus exposure and HLA in healthy donors. Study-wide findings and caveats: Analyzed later, most CMV-associated TCR beta chains appeared HLA-restricted. TCR beta V segments were, for the most part, productive about 87% or about 30% of the time in an earlier analysis. Later genetic work tied a missense DCLRE1C variant to beta-chain V and J trimming.

There were likely unrecorded immune exposures, though donors were nominally healthy when sampled. Both 60 Vbeta primers and 13 Jbeta primers went into the PCR. Some clones are missing from TCRdb's copy, which holds only in-frame ones; the method was immunoSEQ multiplex PCR. The table has roughly 240,000 clones, about 85% seen once; the top ten hold about 0.25%. The CDR3 covers 15 residues. V was clipped by 0 bases and J by 5 bases, with 13 bases between them. The germline V gene has CDR1 LGHNA and CDR2 YNFKEQ. Specimen: PBMCs. The receptor was isolated from a girl aged 2 to 9 in good health and CMV-seronegative. The chain is built from TRBV4-2 and TRBJ1-2, with D uncertain. The CDR3 is CASSQDIRDRYGYTF. CDR3 nucleotides: TGTGCCAGCAGCCAAGATATCCGGGATAGGTATGGCTACACCTTC.